The rows below give T cell receptor beta chains drawn from one sample of a study of blood T cell repertoires in COVID-19. Profiling relied on immunoSEQ multiplex PCR, and the TCRdb table lists in-frame clones only, not all of them. The data contain 130,000 to 150,000 clones, approximately 82% of them singletons. What was sequenced was peripheral blood. Receptors were obtained from a man aged 60 to 69 with active or convalescent COVID-19. The CDR3 runs from the conserved cysteine through the conserved F or W. A D gene is named only where the DNA matches it firmly.

NA,TRBV6-4,CASSGDSSGGYTF
NA,TRBV5-1,CASSKGLAGGQETQYF
TRBD2,TRBV7-2,CASSLGGGKETQYF
NA,TRBV6-2/TRBV6-3,CASSYFTYNEQFF
NA,TRBV11-2,CASSLGGYNSPLHF
TRBD1,TRBV4-3,CASSPWTGTTGELFF
NA,TRBV6-2/TRBV6-3,CASSSNRVGQPQHF
NA,TRBV27,CASSFIPAADTQYF
NA,TRBV11-3,CASSLDGSESYF
NA,TRBV18,CASSPLGTRERVYGYTF
TRBD1,TRBV25-1,CASSGTGSEKLFF
NA,TRBV7-2,CASSLDGTGELFF
NA,TRBV5-1,CASSLAVTGTRETQYF
NA,TRBV7-6,CASRDIRNTEAFF
TRBD1,TRBV29-1,CSVAQGQMNTEAFF
TRBD1,TRBV5-8,CASSFFGTGSRHEQYF
NA,TRBV30,CAWSLRGYGFAFF
TRBD1,TRBV3-1/TRBV3-2,CASSPRGTAEYNEQFF
TRBD1,TRBV7-9,CASSLPGTGGAEQYF
TRBD2,TRBV18,CASSPGQDARTSLKEQYF
NA,TRBV5-1,CASSLGQTGPANYGYTF
TRBD2,TRBV7-6,CASSSQRENNEQFF
TRBD1,TRBV2,CASTLGTGEHYGYTF
TRBD2,TRBV7-8,CASSRAGVSYNEQFF
NA,TRBV6-5,CASSLYTATNEKLFF
NA,TRBV11-3,CASSHVGVELQSGYTF
NA,TRBV5-1,CASSGPHGYTF
NA,TRBV11-3,CASSGTTASYNEQFF